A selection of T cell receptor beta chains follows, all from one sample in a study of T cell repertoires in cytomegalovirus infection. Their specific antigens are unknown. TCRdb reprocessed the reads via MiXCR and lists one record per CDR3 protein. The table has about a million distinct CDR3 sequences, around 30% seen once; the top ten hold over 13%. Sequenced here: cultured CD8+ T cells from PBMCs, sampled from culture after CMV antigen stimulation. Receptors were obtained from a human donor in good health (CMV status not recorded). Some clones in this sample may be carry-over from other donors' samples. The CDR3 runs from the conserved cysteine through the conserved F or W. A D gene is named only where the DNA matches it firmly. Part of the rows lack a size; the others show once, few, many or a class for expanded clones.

cdr3_nt: TGTGCCAGCAGCCCGGAGACAGGGACCTACGAGCAGTACTTC
cdr3_aa: CASSPETGTYEQYF
d_call: TRBD1
j_call: TRBJ2-7
clone_size: few
v_call: TRBV12-3/TRBV12-4

cdr3_nt: TGTGCCAGCAGCTTCACCAGAATGAACACTGAAGCTTTCTTT
cdr3_aa: CASSFTRMNTEAFF
d_call: .
j_call: TRBJ1-1
clone_size: .
v_call: TRBV11-2

cdr3_nt: TGTGCCAGCAGTTCTCGGGTCGGAAGGACCCAGTACTTC
cdr3_aa: CASSSRVGRTQYF
d_call: .
j_call: TRBJ2-5
clone_size: .
v_call: TRBV6-6

cdr3_nt: TGTGCCAGCAGCAGCATAAGTTTGAACACTGAAGCTTTCTTT
cdr3_aa: CASSSISLNTEAFF
d_call: .
j_call: TRBJ1-1
clone_size: few
v_call: TRBV11-1

cdr3_nt: TGTGTCAGCAGTCCGGGGACAGCCGGGGACTATGGCTACACCTTC
cdr3_aa: CVSSPGTAGDYGYTF
d_call: TRBD1
j_call: TRBJ1-2
clone_size: .
v_call: TRBV28

cdr3_nt: TGTGCCAGCAGACCCGCATGGGACACTAACACTGAAGCTTTCTTT
cdr3_aa: CASRPAWDTNTEAFF
d_call: .
j_call: TRBJ1-1
clone_size: many
v_call: TRBV7-9

cdr3_nt: TGTGCCAGCAGTCCATTCGGGCGGGGGAGCACAGATACGCAGTATTTT
cdr3_aa: CASSPFGRGSTDTQYF
d_call: TRBD2
j_call: TRBJ2-3
clone_size: few
v_call: TRBV6-5

cdr3_nt: TGTGCCAGCAGCTTAGAGTATGGGGGATCCTGGAACACTGAAGCTTTCTTT
cdr3_aa: CASSLEYGGSWNTEAFF
d_call: .
j_call: TRBJ1-1
clone_size: .
v_call: TRBV7-6

cdr3_nt: TGTGCCAGCAGTTTATCAATGGGTGACACCGGGGAGCTGTTTTTT
cdr3_aa: CASSLSMGDTGELFF
d_call: .
j_call: TRBJ2-2
clone_size: .
v_call: TRBV27

cdr3_nt: TGTGCCAGCAGCAAGCGGGGGGGCCACGAGCAGTACTTC
cdr3_aa: CASSKRGGHEQYF
d_call: TRBD2
j_call: TRBJ2-7
clone_size: few
v_call: TRBV27

cdr3_nt: TGTGCCAGCAAGCACCCGGGGGGGGACACAGATACGCAGTATTTT
cdr3_aa: CASKHPGGDTDTQYF
d_call: TRBD2
j_call: TRBJ2-3
clone_size: .
v_call: TRBV12-3/TRBV12-4

cdr3_nt: TGTGCCAGCAGTTTATTAGAAGGGGGCGTTTATGCTGGGGCCAACGTCCTGACTTTC
cdr3_aa: CASSLLEGGVYAGANVLTF
d_call: TRBD1
j_call: TRBJ2-6
clone_size: .
v_call: TRBV12-3/TRBV12-4

cdr3_nt: TGTGCCAGCAGCTTCCCCACGGGGGGGCATAATGAGCAGTTCTTC
cdr3_aa: CASSFPTGGHNEQFF
d_call: TRBD2
j_call: TRBJ2-1
clone_size: few
v_call: TRBV7-8

cdr3_nt: TGTGCCAGCAGCCTTATTGGGGGCAGGGCTCAGCCCCAGCATTTT
cdr3_aa: CASSLIGGRAQPQHF
d_call: .
j_call: TRBJ1-5
clone_size: few
v_call: TRBV27

cdr3_nt: TGTGCCAGCACCCCGTCGGGACTTTACACCGGGGAGCTGTTTTTT
cdr3_aa: CASTPSGLYTGELFF
d_call: .
j_call: TRBJ2-2
clone_size: few
v_call: TRBV7-6

cdr3_nt: TGTGCCAGCAGTCCCCCTGGGTACTATGGCTACACCTTC
cdr3_aa: CASSPPGYYGYTF
d_call: .
j_call: TRBJ1-2
clone_size: medium-sized
v_call: TRBV6-6

cdr3_nt: TGTGCCAGCAGCCCGCTGACAGGGGATAATTCACCCCTCCACTTT
cdr3_aa: CASSPLTGDNSPLHF
d_call: TRBD1
j_call: TRBJ1-6
clone_size: .
v_call: TRBV3-1

cdr3_nt: TGTGCCAGCAGTGTGGGGGCGAACTACGAGCAGTACTTC
cdr3_aa: CASSVGANYEQYF
d_call: .
j_call: TRBJ2-7
clone_size: .
v_call: TRBV27

cdr3_nt: TGTGCCACCAGTGATTGGGGCGAGGGACAGGGGAGCAATGAGCAGTTCTTC
cdr3_aa: CATSDWGEGQGSNEQFF
d_call: TRBD1
j_call: TRBJ2-1
clone_size: once
v_call: TRBV24-1

cdr3_nt: TGCAGCGGCTCCGGGACAGGCCTCCAAGAGACCCAGTACTTC
cdr3_aa: CSGSGTGLQETQYF
d_call: TRBD1
j_call: TRBJ2-5
clone_size: once
v_call: TRBV29-1

cdr3_nt: TGTGCCAGCAGCCGTCCCGGACAGGGGAACACTGAAGCTTTCTTT
cdr3_aa: CASSRPGQGNTEAFF
d_call: TRBD1
j_call: TRBJ1-1
clone_size: few
v_call: TRBV3-1

cdr3_nt: TGTGCCAGCAGTTTCGGACTAGCAAACTACGAGCAGTACTTC
cdr3_aa: CASSFGLANYEQYF
d_call: TRBD2
j_call: TRBJ2-7
clone_size: .
v_call: TRBV27

cdr3_nt: TGTGCTAGTGGTTTCGGACTTGAGATTGGTTCCCGAAGCACAGATACGCAGTATTTT
cdr3_aa: CASGFGLEIGSRSTDTQYF
d_call: .
j_call: TRBJ2-3
clone_size: many
v_call: TRBV12-5

cdr3_nt: TGCGCCAGCAGTGAGCTCGGGCCTCTCGATGAGCAGTTCTTC
cdr3_aa: CASSELGPLDEQFF
d_call: .
j_call: TRBJ2-1
clone_size: few
v_call: TRBV10-2

cdr3_nt: TGTGCCAGCAGCCTTACGGGGGCAACTAATGAAAAACTGTTTTTT
cdr3_aa: CASSLTGATNEKLFF
d_call: .
j_call: TRBJ1-4
clone_size: many
v_call: TRBV7-6

cdr3_nt: TGTGCCAGCATCAAAGCAGATACGCAGTATTTT
cdr3_aa: CASIKADTQYF
d_call: .
j_call: TRBJ2-3
clone_size: few
v_call: TRBV7-6

cdr3_nt: TGTGCCAGCAGCTTAAACAGGCTAGAAGGGGTCTATGGCTACACCTTC
cdr3_aa: CASSLNRLEGVYGYTF
d_call: .
j_call: TRBJ1-2
clone_size: many
v_call: TRBV7-2

cdr3_nt: TGCAGCGTTGGGGAGGGGATGATCTATGGCTACACCTTC
cdr3_aa: CSVGEGMIYGYTF
d_call: .
j_call: TRBJ1-2
clone_size: .
v_call: TRBV29-1

cdr3_nt: TGTGCCAGCAGCGGAAGTGGTGAAGCTTTCTTT
cdr3_aa: CASSGSGEAFF
d_call: .
j_call: TRBJ1-1
clone_size: .
v_call: TRBV9

cdr3_nt: TGTGCCAGCAGCTGGAGCGGTGGTTGGGAGCAGTACTTC
cdr3_aa: CASSWSGGWEQYF
d_call: .
j_call: TRBJ2-7
clone_size: few
v_call: TRBV7-6

cdr3_nt: TGTGCCAGCAGCTTTGGCTCAGAGAAAAACATTCAGTACTTC
cdr3_aa: CASSFGSEKNIQYF
d_call: .
j_call: TRBJ2-4
clone_size: many
v_call: TRBV7-8

cdr3_nt: TGTGCCAGCAGCCCTCTGGAAGGAGTGGTTGGCTACACCTTC
cdr3_aa: CASSPLEGVVGYTF
d_call: .
j_call: TRBJ1-2
clone_size: few
v_call: TRBV7-9

cdr3_nt: TGTGCCAGCAGCCGCATTGGGGGGGTGCAGTTCTTC
cdr3_aa: CASSRIGGVQFF
d_call: TRBD2
j_call: TRBJ2-1
clone_size: many
v_call: TRBV7-2

cdr3_nt: TGCGCCAGCAGCGACCCCGGGACCCTCTATGGCTACACCTTC
cdr3_aa: CASSDPGTLYGYTF
d_call: .
j_call: TRBJ1-2
clone_size: .
v_call: TRBV4-3

cdr3_nt: TGCAGCGTGTGTGACGCGAACACCGGGGAGCTGTTTTTT
cdr3_aa: CSVCDANTGELFF
d_call: .
j_call: TRBJ2-2
clone_size: .
v_call: TRBV29-1

cdr3_nt: TGTGCCAGCAGTCCCCAGATGGGCGAGCAGTACTTC
cdr3_aa: CASSPQMGEQYF
d_call: .
j_call: TRBJ2-7
clone_size: few
v_call: TRBV12-3/TRBV12-4

cdr3_nt: TGTGCCAGCAGTGACAAGAGGAGCTCCTATAATTCACCCCTCCACTTT
cdr3_aa: CASSDKRSSYNSPLHF
d_call: .
j_call: TRBJ1-6
clone_size: many
v_call: TRBV25-1

cdr3_nt: TGCAGTGCTAACGATGACAGGGTGAATTCACCCCTCCACTTT
cdr3_aa: CSANDDRVNSPLHF
d_call: TRBD1
j_call: TRBJ1-6
clone_size: .
v_call: TRBV20-1

cdr3_nt: TGCAGTGCTAGAGTAGCGGGGGGTTTCAATGAGCAGTTCTTC
cdr3_aa: CSARVAGGFNEQFF
d_call: TRBD2
j_call: TRBJ2-1
clone_size: .
v_call: TRBV20-1